This TCR beta chain derives from a study of T cells in Graves' hyperthyroidism and ophthalmopathy. Regions amplified from RNA transcripts were the TCR beta CDR3 regions. First-round RT-PCR targeting the TCR CDR3 was performed with the HTBI primer set. TCRdb analysed the multiplex PCR reads with MiXCR anew, one entry per CDR3 protein. The sample holds some 600,000 distinct CDR3 sequences; about 15% are singletons and the top ten take more than 5%. Isolation of PBMCs was performed on 8.5 to 10 ml fresh peripheral blood. This clonotype was observed a few times. Germline V gene data show CDR1 as GTSNPN and CDR2 as SVGIG (reference sequence). The CDR3 loop spans 13 amino acids. The V gene lost 3 bases and the J gene lost 6 bases, with 13 bases spanning the gap.

Specimen: blood. This sequence joins TRBV30 and TRBJ2-3, with D possibly TRBD1 on 6 matching bases. The receptor comes from a woman aged 25 to 39 with Graves' hyperthyroidism that later progressed to Graves' ophthalmopathy. CDR3 bases: TGTGCCTGGAGGGCTGGGGGCGGGGATACGCAGTATTTT. Amino acid sequence: CAWRAGGGDTQYF.